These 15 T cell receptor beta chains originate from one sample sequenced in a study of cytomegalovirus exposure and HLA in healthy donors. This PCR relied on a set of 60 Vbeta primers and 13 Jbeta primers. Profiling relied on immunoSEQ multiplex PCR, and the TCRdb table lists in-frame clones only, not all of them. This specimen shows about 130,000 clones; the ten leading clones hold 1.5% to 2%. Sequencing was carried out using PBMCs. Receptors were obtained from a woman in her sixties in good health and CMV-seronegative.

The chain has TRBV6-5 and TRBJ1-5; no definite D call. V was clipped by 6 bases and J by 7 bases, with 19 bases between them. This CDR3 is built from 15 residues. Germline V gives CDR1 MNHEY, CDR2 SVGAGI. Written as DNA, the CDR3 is TGTGCCAGCAGCCTCTACCCCCTCTTGGGCCAGCCCCAGCATTTT. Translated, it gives CASSLYPLLGQPQHF.

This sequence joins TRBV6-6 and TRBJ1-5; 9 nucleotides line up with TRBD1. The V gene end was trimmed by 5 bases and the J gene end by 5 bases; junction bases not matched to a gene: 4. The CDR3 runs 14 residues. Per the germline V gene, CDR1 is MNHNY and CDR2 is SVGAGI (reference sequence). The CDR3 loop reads CASSLTGGDQPQHF. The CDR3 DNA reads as TGTGCCAGCAGTCTAACAGGGGGCGATCAGCCCCAGCATTTT.

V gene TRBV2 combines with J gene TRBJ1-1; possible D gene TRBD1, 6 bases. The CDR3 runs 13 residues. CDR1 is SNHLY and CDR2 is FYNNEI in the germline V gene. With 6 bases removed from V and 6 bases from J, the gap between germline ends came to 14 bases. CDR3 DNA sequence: TGTGCCAGCAGAATATGGACAGTCGCTGAAGCTTTCTTT. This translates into CASRIWTVAEAFF. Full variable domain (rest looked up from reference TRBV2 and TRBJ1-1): EPEVTQTPSHQVTQMGQEVILRCVPISNHLYFYWYRQILGQKVEFLVSFYNNEISEKSEIFDDQFSVERPDGSNFTLKIRSTKLEDSAMYFCASRIWTVAEAFFGQGTRLTVV.

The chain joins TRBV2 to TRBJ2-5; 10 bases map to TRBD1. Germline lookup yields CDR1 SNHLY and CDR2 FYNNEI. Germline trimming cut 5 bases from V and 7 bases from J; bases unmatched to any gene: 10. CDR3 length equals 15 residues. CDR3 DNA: TGTGCCAGCAGTTCGACAGGGGGCCTTCCGGGGACCCAGTACTTC. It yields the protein CASSSTGGLPGTQYF.

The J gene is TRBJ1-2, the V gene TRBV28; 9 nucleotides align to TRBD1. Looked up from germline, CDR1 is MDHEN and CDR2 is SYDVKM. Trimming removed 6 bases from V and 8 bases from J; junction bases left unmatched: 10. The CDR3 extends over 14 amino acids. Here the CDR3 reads CASSRPQGAVGYTF. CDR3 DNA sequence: TGTGCCAGCAGCCGACCACAGGGGGCGGTAGGCTACACCTTC.

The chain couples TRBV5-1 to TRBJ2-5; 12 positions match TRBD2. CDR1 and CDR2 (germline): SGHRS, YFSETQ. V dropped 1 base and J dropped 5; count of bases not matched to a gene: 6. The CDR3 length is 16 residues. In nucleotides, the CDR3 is TGCGCCAGCAGCTTGTCTAAGACTAGCGGGGGTGAGACCCAGTACTTC. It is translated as CASSLSKTSGGETQYF.

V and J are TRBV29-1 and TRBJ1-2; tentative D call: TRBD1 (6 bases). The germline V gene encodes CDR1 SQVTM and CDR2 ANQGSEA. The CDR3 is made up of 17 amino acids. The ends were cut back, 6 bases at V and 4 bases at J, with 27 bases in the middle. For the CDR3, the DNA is TGCAGCGTCATAAATACGGAGGGGGGGGGCATCGGCTATGGCTACACCTTC. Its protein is CSVINTEGGGIGYGYTF.

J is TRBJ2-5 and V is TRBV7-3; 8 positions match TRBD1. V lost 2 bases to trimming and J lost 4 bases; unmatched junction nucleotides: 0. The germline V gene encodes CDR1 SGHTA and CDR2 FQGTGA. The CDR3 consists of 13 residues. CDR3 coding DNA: TGTGCCAGCAGCTTAGGGACAGGAGAGACCCAGTACTTC. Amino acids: CASSLGTGETQYF.

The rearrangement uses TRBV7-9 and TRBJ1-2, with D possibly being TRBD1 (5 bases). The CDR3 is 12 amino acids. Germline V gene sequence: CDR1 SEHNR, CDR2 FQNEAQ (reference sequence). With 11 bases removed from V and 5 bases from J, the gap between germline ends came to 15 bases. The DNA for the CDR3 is TGTGCCGGCGACAGTGGCCCATATGGCTACACCTTC. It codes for CAGDSGPYGYTF. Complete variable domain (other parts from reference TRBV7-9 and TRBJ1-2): DTGVSQNPRHKITKRGQNVTFRCDPISEHNRLYWYRQTLGQGPEFLTYFQNEAQLEKSRLLSDRFSAERPKGSFSTLEIQRTEQGDSAMYLCAGDSGPYGYTFGSGTRLTVV.

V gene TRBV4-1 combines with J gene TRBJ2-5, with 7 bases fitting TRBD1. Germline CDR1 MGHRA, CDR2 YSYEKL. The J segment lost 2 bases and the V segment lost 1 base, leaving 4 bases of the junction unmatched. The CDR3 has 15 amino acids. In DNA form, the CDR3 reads TGCGCCAGCAGCCAAGGACAGGGTAGGCAAGAGACCCAGTACTTC. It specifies CASSQGQGRQETQYF.

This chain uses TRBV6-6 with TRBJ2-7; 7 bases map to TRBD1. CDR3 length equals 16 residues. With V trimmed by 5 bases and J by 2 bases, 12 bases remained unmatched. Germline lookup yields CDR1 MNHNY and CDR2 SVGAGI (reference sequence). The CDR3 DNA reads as TGTGCCAGCAGTCATTACCGGGACAGCCAAACCTACGAGCAGTACTTC. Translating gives CASSHYRDSQTYEQYF.

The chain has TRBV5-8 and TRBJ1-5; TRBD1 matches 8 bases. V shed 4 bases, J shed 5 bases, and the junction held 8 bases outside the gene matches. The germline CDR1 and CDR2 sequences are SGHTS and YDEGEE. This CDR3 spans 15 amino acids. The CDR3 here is CASSPWQGADQPQHF. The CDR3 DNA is TGTGCCAGCAGCCCCTGGCAGGGGGCTGATCAGCCCCAGCATTTT.

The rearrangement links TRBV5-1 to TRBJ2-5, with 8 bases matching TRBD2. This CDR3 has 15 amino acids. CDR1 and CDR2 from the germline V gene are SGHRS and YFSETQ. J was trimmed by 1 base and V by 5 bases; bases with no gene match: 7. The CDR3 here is CASSLGGRRQETQYF. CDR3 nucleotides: TGCGCCAGCAGTTTAGGCGGGAGGCGCCAAGAGACCCAGTACTTC.

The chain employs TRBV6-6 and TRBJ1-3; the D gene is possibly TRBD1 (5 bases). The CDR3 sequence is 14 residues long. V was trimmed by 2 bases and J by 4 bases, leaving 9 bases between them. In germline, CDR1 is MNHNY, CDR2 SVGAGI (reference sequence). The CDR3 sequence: CASSYGGGGNTIYF. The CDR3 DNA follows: TGTGCCAGCAGTTACGGGGGGGGAGGAAACACCATATATTTT.

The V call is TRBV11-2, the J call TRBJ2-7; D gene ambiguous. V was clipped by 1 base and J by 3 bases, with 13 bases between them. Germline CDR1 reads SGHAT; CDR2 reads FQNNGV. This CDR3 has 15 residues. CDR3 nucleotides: TGTGCCAGCAGCTTAGTTTCGCCACGCGTCTACGAGCAGTACTTC. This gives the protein CASSLVSPRVYEQYF.